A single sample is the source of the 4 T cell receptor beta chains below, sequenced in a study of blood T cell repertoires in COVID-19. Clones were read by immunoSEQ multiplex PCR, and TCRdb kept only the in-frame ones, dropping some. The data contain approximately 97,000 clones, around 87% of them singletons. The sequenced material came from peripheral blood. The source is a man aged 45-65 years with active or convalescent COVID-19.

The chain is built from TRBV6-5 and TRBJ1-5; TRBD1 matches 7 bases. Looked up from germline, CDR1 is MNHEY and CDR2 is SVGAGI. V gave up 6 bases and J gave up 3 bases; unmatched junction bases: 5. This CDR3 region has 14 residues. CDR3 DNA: TGTGCCAGCAGACAGGGGAACATCAATCAGCCCCAGCATTTT. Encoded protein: CASRQGNINQPQHF.

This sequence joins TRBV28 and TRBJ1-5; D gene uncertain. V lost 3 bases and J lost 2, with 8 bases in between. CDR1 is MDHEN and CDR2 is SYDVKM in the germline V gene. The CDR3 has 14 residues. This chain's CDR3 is CASSFEQGNQPQHF. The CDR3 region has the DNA TGTGCCAGCAGTTTTGAGCAGGGCAATCAGCCCCAGCATTTT. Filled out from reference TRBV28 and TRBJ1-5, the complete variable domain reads DVKVTQSSRYLVKRTGEKVFLECVQDMDHENMFWYRQDPGLGLRLIYFSYDVKMKEKGDIPEGYSVSREKKERFSLILESASTNQTSMYLCASSFEQGNQPQHFGDGTRLSIL.

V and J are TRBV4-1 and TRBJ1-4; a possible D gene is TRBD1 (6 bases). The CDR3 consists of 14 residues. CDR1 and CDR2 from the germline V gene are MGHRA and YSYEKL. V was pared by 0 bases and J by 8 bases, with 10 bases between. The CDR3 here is CASSQEQGSEKLFF. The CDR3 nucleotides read TGCGCCAGCAGCCAAGAACAGGGTTCGGAAAAACTGTTTTTT.

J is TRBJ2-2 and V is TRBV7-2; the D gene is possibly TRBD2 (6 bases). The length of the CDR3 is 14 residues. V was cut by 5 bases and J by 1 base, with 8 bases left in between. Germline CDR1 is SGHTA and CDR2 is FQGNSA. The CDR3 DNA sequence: TGTGCCAGCAGCGCGGGACTGAACACCGGGGAGCTGTTTTTT. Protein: CASSAGLNTGELFF.